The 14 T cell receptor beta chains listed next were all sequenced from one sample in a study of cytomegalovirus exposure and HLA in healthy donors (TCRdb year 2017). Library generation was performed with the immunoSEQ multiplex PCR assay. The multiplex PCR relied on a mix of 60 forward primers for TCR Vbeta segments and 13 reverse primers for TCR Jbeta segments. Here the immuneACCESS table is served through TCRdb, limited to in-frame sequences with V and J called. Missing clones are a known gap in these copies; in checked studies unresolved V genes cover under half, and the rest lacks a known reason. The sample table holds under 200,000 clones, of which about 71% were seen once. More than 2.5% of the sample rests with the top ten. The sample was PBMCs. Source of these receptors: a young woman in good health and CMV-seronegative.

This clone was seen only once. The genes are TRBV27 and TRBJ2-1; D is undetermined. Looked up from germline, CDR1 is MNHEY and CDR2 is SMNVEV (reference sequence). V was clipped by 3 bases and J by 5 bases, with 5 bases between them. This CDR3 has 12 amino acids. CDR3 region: CASSLSHNEQFF. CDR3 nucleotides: TGTGCCAGCAGTTTGAGTCACAATGAGCAGTTCTTC.

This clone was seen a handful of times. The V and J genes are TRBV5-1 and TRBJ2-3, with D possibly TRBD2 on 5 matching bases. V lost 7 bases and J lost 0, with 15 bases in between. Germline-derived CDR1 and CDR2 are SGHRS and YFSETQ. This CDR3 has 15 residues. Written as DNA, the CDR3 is TGCGCCAGCGGAGAGGGTTCCCTAAGCACAGATACGCAGTATTTT. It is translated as CASGEGSLSTDTQYF. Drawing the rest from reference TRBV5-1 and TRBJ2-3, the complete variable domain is KAGVTQTPRYLIKTRGQQVTLSCSPISGHRSVSWYQQTPGQGLQFLFEYFSETQRNKGNFPGRFSGRQFSNSRSEMNVSTLELGDSALYLCASGEGSLSTDTQYFGPGTRLTVL.

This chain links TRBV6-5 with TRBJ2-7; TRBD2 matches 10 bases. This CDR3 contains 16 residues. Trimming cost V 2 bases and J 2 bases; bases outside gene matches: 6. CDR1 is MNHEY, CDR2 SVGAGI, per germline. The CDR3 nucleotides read TGTGCCAGCAGTTACACTCTAGCGGGAGTCGCCTACGAGCAGTACTTC. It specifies CASSYTLAGVAYEQYF.

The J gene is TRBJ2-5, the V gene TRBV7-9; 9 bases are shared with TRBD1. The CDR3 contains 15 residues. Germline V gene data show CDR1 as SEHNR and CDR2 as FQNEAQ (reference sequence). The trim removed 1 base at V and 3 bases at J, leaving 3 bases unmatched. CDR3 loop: CASSLVGTGKETQYF. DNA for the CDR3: TGTGCCAGCAGCTTAGTGGGGACAGGGAAAGAGACCCAGTACTTC.

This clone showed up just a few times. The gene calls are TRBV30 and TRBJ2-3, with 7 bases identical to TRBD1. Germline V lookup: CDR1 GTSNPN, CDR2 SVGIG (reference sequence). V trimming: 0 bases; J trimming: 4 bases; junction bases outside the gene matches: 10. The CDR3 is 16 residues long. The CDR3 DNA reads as TGTGCCTGGAGTGTAGGTTTAGGGGGCGGTCCAGATACGCAGTATTTT. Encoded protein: CAWSVGLGGGPDTQYF.

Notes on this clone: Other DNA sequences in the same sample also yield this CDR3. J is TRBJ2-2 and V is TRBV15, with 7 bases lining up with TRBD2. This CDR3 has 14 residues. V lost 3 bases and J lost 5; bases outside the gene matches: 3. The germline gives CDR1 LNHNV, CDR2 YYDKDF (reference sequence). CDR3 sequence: CATSSPRETGELFF. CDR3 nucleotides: TGTGCCACCAGCAGTCCGCGGGAGACCGGGGAGCTGTTTTTT.

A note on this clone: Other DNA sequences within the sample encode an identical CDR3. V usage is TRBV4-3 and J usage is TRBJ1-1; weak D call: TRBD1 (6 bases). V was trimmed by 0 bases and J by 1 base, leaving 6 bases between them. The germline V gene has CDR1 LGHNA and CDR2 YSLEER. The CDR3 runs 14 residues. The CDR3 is CASSQDRGNTEAFF. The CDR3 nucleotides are TGCGCCAGCAGCCAAGACAGGGGGAACACTGAAGCTTTCTTT.

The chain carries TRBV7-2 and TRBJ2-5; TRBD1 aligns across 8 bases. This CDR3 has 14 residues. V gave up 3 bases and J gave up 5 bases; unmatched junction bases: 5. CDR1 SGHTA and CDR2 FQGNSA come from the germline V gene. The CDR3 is CASSFRGPAETQYF. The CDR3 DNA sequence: TGTGCCAGCAGCTTCAGGGGGCCGGCGGAGACCCAGTACTTC.

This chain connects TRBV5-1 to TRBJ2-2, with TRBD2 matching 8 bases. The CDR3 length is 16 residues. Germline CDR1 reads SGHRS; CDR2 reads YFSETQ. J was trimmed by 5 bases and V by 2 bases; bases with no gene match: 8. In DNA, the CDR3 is TGCGCCAGCAGCTTCGACGGGGGGGCCTATACCGGGGAGCTGTTTTTT. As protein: CASSFDGGAYTGELFF.

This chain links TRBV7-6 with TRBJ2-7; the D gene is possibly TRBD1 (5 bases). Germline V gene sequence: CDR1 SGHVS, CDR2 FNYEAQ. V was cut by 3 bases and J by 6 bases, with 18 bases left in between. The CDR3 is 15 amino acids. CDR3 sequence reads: CASSFNLQGYREQYF. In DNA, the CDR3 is TGTGCCAGCAGCTTCAATTTGCAGGGCTACCGCGAGCAGTACTTC.

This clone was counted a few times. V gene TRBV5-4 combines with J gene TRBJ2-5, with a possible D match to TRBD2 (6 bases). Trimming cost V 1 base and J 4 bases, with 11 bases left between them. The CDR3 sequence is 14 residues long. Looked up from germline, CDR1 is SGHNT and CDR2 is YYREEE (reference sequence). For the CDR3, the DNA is TGTGCCAGCAGCTTGTTCGGGACTTCAGAGACCCAGTACTTC. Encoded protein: CASSLFGTSETQYF.

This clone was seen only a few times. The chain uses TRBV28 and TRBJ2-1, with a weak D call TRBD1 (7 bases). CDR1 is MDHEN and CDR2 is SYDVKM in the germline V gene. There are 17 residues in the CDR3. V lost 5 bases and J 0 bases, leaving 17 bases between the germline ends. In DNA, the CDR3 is TGTGCCAGCAGTCAAAGGGACAGCGGGCCCTCCTACAATGAGCAGTTCTTC. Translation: CASSQRDSGPSYNEQFF.

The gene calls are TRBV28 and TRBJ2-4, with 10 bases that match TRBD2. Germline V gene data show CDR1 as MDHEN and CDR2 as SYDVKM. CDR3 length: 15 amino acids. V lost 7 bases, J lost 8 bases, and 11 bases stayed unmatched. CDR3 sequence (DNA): TGTGCCAGCAAGGTGGAAGCGGGAGGGCGAGACATTCAGTACTTC. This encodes CASKVEAGGRDIQYF.

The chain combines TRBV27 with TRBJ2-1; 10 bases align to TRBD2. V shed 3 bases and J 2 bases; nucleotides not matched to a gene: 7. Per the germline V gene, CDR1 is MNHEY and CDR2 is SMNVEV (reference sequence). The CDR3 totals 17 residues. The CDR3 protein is CASSFIPLAGAYNEQFF. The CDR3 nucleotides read TGTGCCAGCAGTTTTATCCCGCTAGCGGGGGCCTACAATGAGCAGTTCTTC.